The 28 T cell receptor beta chains listed next were all sequenced from one sample in a study of response to subunit inactivated influenza vaccine (dated by TCRdb to 2016 to 2019). Receptor amplification or capture employed RT-PCR. Instrument on record: Illumina HiSeq 2500. TCRdb applied fastp at Q25 and MiXCR to the public reads, then kept only in-frame beta chains. Here each entry gathers all rows of one CDR3 protein and keeps the most common genes and DNA. A total of around 850,000 distinct CDR3 sequences appear in this sample, roughly 20% of them only once. Together, the top ten hold about a tenth of the sample. Here the sequenced sample was PBMCs from blood, taken around 5 days after vaccination. The source of these receptors is a man aged 50 to 60 who received an inactivated influenza vaccine. Donor details come from another sample of the same person, matched by shared clones.

The CDR3 sequence is CASSPTRLETQYF. In nucleotides, the CDR3 is TGTGCCAGCAGCCCTACTAGGTTGGAGACCCAGTACTTC. The rearrangement joins TRBV3-1 to TRBJ2-5, with a possible D match to TRBD2 (5 bases). The ends were cut back, 4 bases at V and 5 bases at J, with 11 bases in the middle. Germline V gene sequence: CDR1 LGHDT, CDR2 YNNKEL (reference sequence). The CDR3 is 13 amino acids.

This clonotype was detected many times. The gene calls are TRBV7-2 and TRBJ1-1, with D maybe TRBD1 (6 bases). Germline V gene lookup returns CDR1 SGHTA and CDR2 FQGNSA. The CDR3 totals 15 residues. V was clipped by 4 bases and J by 1 base, with 13 bases between them. CDR3 nucleotide sequence: TGTGCCAGCAGCTCCCGACAGGTTACGAACACTGAAGCTTTCTTT. This translates into CASSSRQVTNTEAFF. Full variable domain (remainder filled in from reference TRBV7-2 and TRBJ1-1): GAGVSQSPSNKVTEKGKDVELRCDPISGHTALYWYRQSLGQGLEFLIYFQGNSAPDKSGLPSDRFSAERTGGSVSTLTIQRTQQEDSAVYLCASSSRQVTNTEAFFGQGTRLTVV.

The table lists this clonotype with a few counts. This chain uses TRBV12-3 or TRBV12-4 with TRBJ2-1; the D gene is possibly TRBD2 (5 bases). V lost 6 bases to trimming and J lost 10 bases, with 16 bases between them. The CDR3 is made up of 13 amino acids. CDR3 sequence: CASSRTRTGEQFF. CDR3 in DNA: TGTGCCAGCAGCCGCACCCGGACGGGGGAGCAGTTCTTC.

The V gene is TRBV18, the J gene TRBJ2-3; a possible D gene is TRBD1 (6 bases). The CDR3 covers 15 residues. The germline V and J ends were trimmed by 6 bases and 5 bases, with 18 bases remaining between them. CDR1 and CDR2 (germline): KGHSH, LQKENI. DNA for the CDR3: TGTGCCAGCTCTCTTAAACAGGGTATTCAAGATACGCAGTATTTT. The encoded protein is CASSLKQGIQDTQYF.

This clonotype was recorded at least ten times. This chain joins TRBV6-2 or TRBV6-3 and TRBJ2-2; TRBD2 is a possible D gene (6 bases). The CDR3 consists of 15 residues. Germline-derived CDR1 and CDR2 are MNHEY and SVGEGT. V was trimmed by 3 bases and J by 6 bases, leaving 14 bases between them. In DNA, the CDR3 is TGTGCCAGCAGTTATTCGGGACTTGGAGCCGGGGAGCTGTTTTTT. Its translation is CASSYSGLGAGELFF.

Only a few counts were recorded for this clonotype. The rearrangement uses TRBV20-1 and TRBJ2-3; TRBD1 might be the D (6 bases). Germline V CDR1 and CDR2: DFQATT, SNEGSKA (reference sequence). The CDR3 spans 15 residues. V was trimmed by 0 bases and J by 4 bases, leaving 14 bases between them. DNA of the CDR3: TGCAGTGCTAGAGATACGGCCAGGGGTCCAGATACGCAGTATTTT. Translated: CSARDTARGPDTQYF.

The rearrangement joins TRBV5-1 to TRBJ2-2; D might be TRBD2 (6 bases). Germline loops: CDR1 SGHRS, CDR2 YFSETQ. CDR3 size: 13 residues. Trimming cost V 3 bases and J 10 bases, with 13 bases left between them. The CDR3 is CASSWRLVEELFF. In DNA, the CDR3 is TGCGCCAGCAGCTGGCGACTAGTCGAGGAGCTGTTTTTT. Full variable domain (missing parts from reference TRBV5-1 and TRBJ2-2): KAGVTQTPRYLIKTRGQQVTLSCSPISGHRSVSWYQQTPGQGLQFLFEYFSETQRNKGNFPGRFSGRQFSNSRSEMNVSTLELGDSALYLCASSWRLVEELFFGEGSRLTVL.

This clonotype was seen only a few times. The rearrangement uses TRBV3-1 and TRBJ2-3; 7 bases are a match to TRBD2. The junction had 7 bases not matched to a gene; V was cut back by 2 bases and J by 5 bases. The CDR3 runs to 15 residues. CDR1 and CDR2 (germline): LGHDT, YNNKEL (reference sequence). DNA of the CDR3: TGTGCCAGCAGCCAACACCTAGCGGTAGGAGATACGCAGTATTTT. It encodes CASSQHLAVGDTQYF.

CDR3 nucleotide sequence: TGCAGCGCCGGGCCTCCTGCGGGAGCGGTCGATGAGCAGTTCTTC. The encoded protein is CSAGPPAGAVDEQFF. The chain joins TRBV29-1 to TRBJ2-1; 7 nucleotides line up with TRBD2. CDR1 and CDR2 from the germline V gene are SQVTM and ANQGSEA. The V gene end was trimmed by 7 bases and the J gene end by 8 bases; junction bases not matched to a gene: 17. CDR3 length: 15 residues.

As regards this clonotype: At one of its ends the junction is not consistent with the germline gene, which may arise from a read error. This chain joins TRBV20-1 and TRBJ2-2; 9 bases agree with TRBD1. Germline assignment: CDR1 DFQATT and CDR2 SNEGSKA (reference sequence). The CDR3 is 14 residues long. This CDR3 reads CSAHGDRDTGELYF. The CDR3 region has the DNA TGCAGTGCCCACGGGGACAGGGACACCGGGGAGCTGTATTTT.

This clonotype was seen only a few times. The V gene is TRBV28, the J gene TRBJ2-3; 7 nucleotides align to TRBD2. Germline V gene sequence: CDR1 MDHEN, CDR2 SYDVKM. Trimming removed 8 bases from V and 2 bases from J; junction bases left unmatched: 7. The CDR3 runs 14 residues. CDR3 bases: TGTGCCAGCCGCTCGACTAGCTACACAGATACGCAGTATTTT. It is translated as CASRSTSYTDTQYF.

The chain joins TRBV7-9 to TRBJ2-7; D is possibly TRBD1 or TRBD2 (5 bases each). There are 17 residues in the CDR3. V gave up 4 bases and J gave up 0 bases, with 19 bases separating them. Germline-derived CDR1 and CDR2 are SEHNR and FQNEAQ (reference sequence). The CDR3 DNA reads as TGTGCCAGCAGCTCACGGTCCGGGTCAGGGAGCTCCTACGAGCAGTACTTC. Translating it yields CASSSRSGSGSSYEQYF.

This clonotype was observed a few times. In DNA form, the CDR3 reads TGCAGTGCTTACCTCGGGACAGGGGGCTACGAGCAGTACTTC. Translation: CSAYLGTGGYEQYF. The chain has TRBV20-1 and TRBJ2-7, with 11 positions matching TRBD1. Per germline, CDR1 DFQATT and CDR2 SNEGSKA (reference sequence). The CDR3 is 14 residues long. J lost 3 bases, V lost 5 bases, and 6 bases had no gene match.

The chain recombines TRBV6-1 with TRBJ2-7; 12 positions agree with TRBD1. V shed 5 bases, J shed 1 base, and the junction held 9 bases outside the gene matches. Germline lookup yields CDR1 MNHNS and CDR2 SASEGT. This CDR3 spans 17 amino acids. CDR3 amino acids: CASSRRGQGAFSYEQYF. CDR3 DNA sequence: TGTGCCAGCAGTCGCCGGGGACAGGGGGCCTTTTCCTACGAGCAGTACTTC.

The rearrangement joins TRBV7-8 to TRBJ2-5; D perhaps matches TRBD2 (6 bases). V was trimmed by 0 bases and J by 7 bases, leaving 12 bases between them. This CDR3 contains 14 residues. Germline loops: CDR1 SGHVS, CDR2 FQNEAQ. The CDR3 region has the DNA TGTGCCAGCAGCTTAGCCACAGCCGGGGGGACCCAGTACTTC. It encodes CASSLATAGGTQYF.

This clonotype appeared many times. CDR3 sequence (DNA): TGCAGTGCTAGAGTTGGGCGGGGGGCCTACAATGAGCAGTTCTTC. Translated, it gives CSARVGRGAYNEQFF. The V call is TRBV20-1, the J call TRBJ2-1, with 8 bases aligning to TRBD2. This CDR3 comprises 15 residues. V gave up 1 base and J gave up 2 bases; unmatched junction bases: 4. Germline V CDR1 and CDR2: DFQATT, SNEGSKA (reference sequence).

The V gene is TRBV3-1, the J gene TRBJ2-7; 7 bases match TRBD2. This CDR3 is 16 amino acids long. V was clipped by 0 bases and J by 0 bases; unmatched bases: 5. Germline assignment: CDR1 LGHDT and CDR2 YNNKEL (reference sequence). The CDR3 DNA sequence: TGTGCCAGCAGCCAAGAAGTGACTAGCAGCTCCTACGAGCAGTACTTC. As protein: CASSQEVTSSSYEQYF.

About this clonotype itself: At one of its ends the junction is not consistent with the germline gene, which may arise from a read error. V and J are TRBV10-3 and TRBJ2-4, with D perhaps TRBD2 (6 bases). The CDR3 spans 16 residues. The germline V gene has CDR1 ENHRY and CDR2 SYGVKD. The chain's CDR3 is CAISERSGVAKKIQYF. The CDR3 DNA sequence: TGTGCCATCAGTGAAAGGTCGGGGGTAGCCAAAAAGATTCAGTACTTC.

There are a few counts of this clonotype. This chain connects TRBV5-1 to TRBJ2-5; possible D gene TRBD1, 6 bases. The germline V and J ends were trimmed by 4 bases and 4 bases, with 14 bases remaining between them. The germline V gene encodes CDR1 SGHRS and CDR2 YFSETQ. This CDR3 is 14 amino acids long. The chain's CDR3 is CASSTGRIRETQYF. CDR3 in DNA: TGCGCCAGCAGCACAGGGCGGATCCGAGAGACCCAGTACTTC.

This clonotype was recorded many times. J is TRBJ1-2 and V is TRBV20-1, with TRBD1 matching over 7 bases. CDR1 and CDR2 (germline): DFQATT, SNEGSKA (reference sequence). Trimming removed 6 bases from V and 4 bases from J; junction bases left unmatched: 5. This CDR3 has 12 amino acids. CDR3 amino acids: CSAQGVLYGYTF. CDR3 nucleotides: TGCAGTGCCCAGGGGGTGCTCTATGGCTACACCTTC.

This clonotype turned up a few times. V gene TRBV5-1 combines with J gene TRBJ2-7; perhaps D is TRBD1 or TRBD2 (5 bases each). The germline V gene has CDR1 SGHRS and CDR2 YFSETQ. The ends were cut back, 2 bases at V and 6 bases at J, with 18 bases in the middle. The CDR3 loop spans 15 amino acids. CDR3 residues: CASSLDGTVLIEQYF. Here the CDR3 DNA reads TGCGCCAGCAGCTTAGATGGGACCGTTCTGATCGAGCAGTACTTC.

A few counts support this clonotype. The CDR3 bases are TGTGCCATCAGTGAGCGACTAGCGGGGGGCACAGATACGCAGTATTTT. Its protein product is CAISERLAGGTDTQYF. The chain employs TRBV10-3 and TRBJ2-3; 12 nucleotides agree with TRBD2. Per germline, CDR1 ENHRY and CDR2 SYGVKD. The J segment lost 1 base and the V segment lost 2 bases, leaving 1 base of the junction unmatched. There are 16 residues in the CDR3.

This sequence joins TRBV10-3 and TRBJ2-3; a possible D gene is TRBD1 (6 bases). V lost 3 bases, J lost 1 base, and 17 bases lay in between. The CDR3 consists of 17 residues. Germline CDR1 ENHRY, CDR2 SYGVKD. CDR3 nucleotides: TGTGCCATCAGTGATTCAAACAGGGAAGGGGGCACAGATACGCAGTATTTT. Translating it yields CAISDSNREGGTDTQYF.

This chain joins TRBV10-3 and TRBJ1-1; D possibly corresponds to TRBD1 (6 bases). CDR1 is ENHRY, CDR2 SYGVKD, per germline. V was cut by 4 bases and J by 1 base, with 10 bases left in between. The CDR3 is 14 residues long. CDR3: CAISGGAPNTEAFF. The CDR3 DNA follows: TGTGCCATCAGTGGGGGGGCGCCGAACACTGAAGCTTTCTTT.

The chain joins TRBV6-1 to TRBJ2-7; 10 bases align to TRBD2. The CDR3 sequence is 14 residues long. J lost 4 bases, V lost 8 bases, and 8 bases had no gene match. CDR1 MNHNS and CDR2 SASEGT come from the germline V gene. The CDR3 nucleotides are TGTGCCAGCCTCTGGACTAGCGGAATATACGAGCAGTACTTC. This gives the protein CASLWTSGIYEQYF.

This clonotype was detected only a few times. The chain employs TRBV29-1 and TRBJ1-2; D is unclear. The germline V gene has CDR1 SQVTM and CDR2 ANQGSEA. Trimming cost V 0 bases and J 8 bases, with 10 bases left between them. The CDR3 sequence is 12 residues long. The CDR3 loop is CSVEDQTAGYTF. In nucleotides, the CDR3 is TGCAGCGTTGAAGATCAAACGGCGGGCTACACCTTC.

The chain links TRBV7-2 to TRBJ2-1, with 7 positions matching TRBD2. The CDR3 runs 14 residues. Germline trimming cut 4 bases from V and 4 bases from J; bases unmatched to any gene: 4. Germline values: CDR1 SGHTA, CDR2 FQGNSA. The CDR3 DNA reads as TGTGCCAGCAGCTACCCGGGAGGTTACAATGAGCAGTTCTTC. It codes for CASSYPGGYNEQFF.

This clonotype has just a few counts. This rearrangement joins TRBV20-1 to TRBJ2-3; D is unclear. The V and J ends lost 3 bases and 1 base respectively, with 11 bases between them. The CDR3 has 14 residues. The germline V gene encodes CDR1 DFQATT and CDR2 SNEGSKA (reference sequence). The CDR3 DNA reads as TGCAGTGCTAGGACATCCGACGGCACAGATACGCAGTATTTT. Its protein is CSARTSDGTDTQYF.